The entry below gives a single TCR beta chain sequence along with its context. This entry is derived from a study of blood T cell repertoires in COVID-19. This CDR3 spans 16 amino acids. The junction had 0 bases not matched to a gene; V was cut back by 0 bases and J by 0 bases. Germline CDR1 SGHTA, CDR2 FQGNSA. Measured with immunoSEQ multiplex PCR; TCRdb has only the in-frame clones, and not every one. The data hold roughly 290,000 clones, with 70% to 90% observed a single time. Donors were grouped by their self-reported clinical history. This TCR was recovered from a woman aged 40 to 50 who had recovered from COVID-19. The sample consisted of PBMCs or T cells enriched from blood (not recorded which). V and J are TRBV7-2 and TRBJ2-1; 9 bases agree with TRBD2. The CDR3, as DNA: TGTGCCAGCAGCTTAGCAGCGGGAGGCTCCTACAATGAGCAGTTCTTC. This codes for CASSLAAGGSYNEQFF. Together with reference TRBV7-2 and TRBJ2-1, the CDR3 gives the full variable domain: GAGVSQSPSNKVTEKGKDVELRCDPISGHTALYWYRQSLGQGLEFLIYFQGNSAPDKSGLPSDRFSAERTGGSVSTLTIQRTQQEDSAVYLCASSLAAGGSYNEQFFGPGTRLTVL.